Listed below are T cell receptor beta chains from one sample, sequenced in a study of cytomegalovirus exposure and HLA in healthy donors. This table comes from immunoSEQ multiplex PCR, and its TCRdb copy is limited to in-frame clones, with some not included. The sample carries 100,000 to 150,000 clones, approximately 80% recorded once. The material sequenced was PBMCs. The origin of the receptors is a woman aged 18-29 years in good health and CMV-seronegative. CDR3s include the opening cysteine and the closing phenylalanine or tryptophan. Each record gives: V gene, J gene, clone size, D gene, CDR3 protein, CDR3 DNA. A D gene is named only where the DNA matches it firmly. Not all rows give a size; the values are once, few, many and, for expanded clones, a class.

TRBV5-1	TRBJ2-1	.	TRBD2	CASSLEIAGGEQFF	TGCGCCAGCAGCTTGGAAATAGCGGGCGGTGAGCAGTTCTTC
TRBV6-6	TRBJ2-1	.	.	CASSPTTHEQFF	TGTGCCAGCAGTCCGACTACTCATGAGCAGTTCTTC
TRBV19	TRBJ1-1	.	.	CASSMGSMNTEAFF	TGTGCCAGTAGTATGGGCTCAATGAACACTGAAGCTTTCTTT
TRBV19	TRBJ1-1	.	.	CASSIDRRGTEAFF	TGTGCCAGTAGTATAGATCGGAGGGGAACTGAAGCTTTCTTT
TRBV7-9	TRBJ1-3	once	.	CASSIPTGISGNTIYF	TGTGCCAGCAGCATTCCTACAGGGATATCTGGAAACACCATATATTTT
TRBV5-4	TRBJ2-2	.	TRBD1	CASSPQGATGELFF	TGTGCCAGCAGTCCACAGGGGGCGACCGGGGAGCTGTTTTTT
TRBV5-6	TRBJ1-1	.	.	CASSSAPDSREAFF	TGTGCCAGCAGCTCTGCCCCGGACTCTAGAGAAGCTTTCTTT
TRBV25-1	TRBJ2-1	.	.	CASSEGAHNEQFF	TGTGCCAGCAGTGAGGGGGCCCACAATGAGCAGTTCTTC
TRBV27	TRBJ2-7	.	.	CASSSWPSYEQYF	TGTGCCAGCAGTTCCTGGCCGTCCTACGAGCAGTACTTC
TRBV7-6	TRBJ1-4	.	.	CASSLGVRAEKLFF	TGTGCCAGCAGCTTAGGAGTGCGGGCGGAAAAACTGTTTTTT
TRBV7-6	TRBJ1-1	.	.	CASSLGGADTEAFF	TGTGCCAGCAGCTTAGGGGGCGCGGACACTGAAGCTTTCTTT
TRBV4-1	TRBJ1-3	.	TRBD1	CASSHFIQGAYGNTIYF	TGCGCCAGCAGCCACTTCATACAGGGGGCTTATGGAAACACCATATATTTT
TRBV5-1	TRBJ1-2	once	.	CASSQGSVGNYGYIF	TGCGCCAGCAGCCAAGGATCCGTAGGTAACTATGGCTACATCTTC
TRBV2	TRBJ2-1	.	TRBD2	CASSDLGLDYNEQFF	TGTGCCAGCAGTGATCTTGGACTAGACTACAATGAGCAGTTCTTC
TRBV7-8	TRBJ2-7	.	.	CASSSWAALDEQYF	TGTGCCAGCAGCTCCTGGGCAGCCTTGGACGAGCAGTACTTC
TRBV30	TRBJ2-1	.	TRBD2	CAWSVLAGGPGNEQFF	TGTGCCTGGAGTGTACTAGCGGGAGGGCCGGGCAATGAGCAGTTCTTC
TRBV10-3	TRBJ2-1	few	.	CAISDTVINEQFF	TGTGCCATCAGTGATACAGTTATCAATGAGCAGTTCTTC
TRBV9	TRBJ2-5	once	TRBD2	CASSVGGLAGETQYF	TGTGCCAGCAGCGTAGGGGGACTAGCGGGAGAGACCCAGTACTTC
TRBV30	TRBJ2-7	.	TRBD2	CAWRLAGTTREQYF	TGTGCCTGGAGACTAGCGGGAACCACTAGGGAGCAGTACTTC
TRBV19	TRBJ2-2	medium-sized	.	CASSMSLASAGELFF	TGTGCCAGTAGTATGAGTTTAGCGAGTGCCGGGGAGCTGTTTTTT
TRBV6-1	TRBJ2-1	.	TRBD1	CASSTPGQGRGEQFF	TGTGCCAGCAGCACCCCGGGACAGGGTAGGGGTGAGCAGTTCTTC
TRBV30	TRBJ1-6	.	.	CAWSPSNPGNSPLHF	TGTGCCTGGAGTCCCTCCAATCCAGGGAACTCACCCCTCCACTTT
TRBV5-1	TRBJ1-1	few	TRBD1	CASSLWTGGKNTEAFF	TGCGCCAGCAGCTTATGGACAGGGGGGAAGAACACTGAAGCTTTCTTT
TRBV5-1	TRBJ2-6	.	.	CASSLAGVGANVLTF	TGCGCCAGCAGCTTGGCAGGGGTAGGGGCCAACGTCCTGACTTTC
TRBV2	TRBJ1-1	.	TRBD1	CASSDRDRGNTEAFF	TGTGCCAGCAGCGACCGGGACAGGGGGAACACTGAAGCTTTCTTT
TRBV6-1	TRBJ2-5	.	TRBD2	CASSVTSGPQETQYF	TGTGCCAGCAGTGTCACTAGCGGACCCCAAGAGACCCAGTACTTC
TRBV10-3	TRBJ1-2	few	.	CAISERTDGYGYTF	TGTGCCATCAGTGAGAGGACAGACGGCTATGGCTACACCTTC
TRBV19	TRBJ1-2	.	.	CASSIDLEGSYGYTF	TGTGCCAGTAGTATAGATCTGGAGGGGAGCTATGGCTACACCTTC
TRBV5-1	TRBJ2-1	.	.	CASSLDDGSNEQFF	TGCGCCAGCAGCTTGGACGACGGGTCCAATGAGCAGTTCTTC